This T cell receptor (beta chain) is drawn from a study of radiotherapy plus CTLA-4 blockade in lung cancer. As for the study in general: Across the patients, objective responses occurred in under 20%, and disease control in under 40%. General observations from the study: The study found tumor-derived TCR clones expanded in blood after radiotherapy plus ipilimumab.

Assay: immunoSEQ multiplex PCR; the TCRdb copy retains only in-frame clones and omits some. The repertoire holds around 85,000 clones, with approximately 83% as singletons. The CDR3 is 13 amino acids. Germline-derived CDR1 and CDR2 are SEHNR and FQNEAQ (reference sequence). V was pared by 6 bases and J by 4 bases, with 10 bases between. On this clone: The antigen is unknown.

The rearrangement uses TRBV7-9 and TRBJ2-1; D perhaps matches TRBD2 (5 bases). This TCR was recovered from a human donor with non-small cell lung cancer who had a partial response to radiotherapy plus ipilimumab. Here the sequenced sample was peripheral blood, taken from a patient treated with radiotherapy plus ipilimumab. In DNA form, the CDR3 reads TGTGCCAGCAGTCGGACTGTTTACAATGAGCAGTTCTTC. It yields the protein CASSRTVYNEQFF.